This T cell receptor beta chain was retrieved from a study of Ad26.COV2.S vaccination and SARS-CoV-2 variants. Stated treatment: roughly 20 received Ad26.COV2.S at low or high dose, single or two shots; roughly five received placebo; per-sample allocation not given. Sampling happened 63 days after the first vaccine or placebo injection. Assay: immunoSEQ multiplex PCR; the TCRdb copy retains only in-frame clones and omits some. The sample contains 300,000 to 500,000 clones, 88% of which appear only once. The CDR3 is made up of 17 amino acids. Germline V gene sequence: CDR1 KGHDR, CDR2 SFDVKD. V shed 3 bases, J shed 4 bases, and the junction held 5 bases outside the gene matches.

Source: peripheral blood, taken in a trial of Ad26.COV2.S vaccine versus placebo. V usage is TRBV24-1 and J usage is TRBJ2-3, with 14 nucleotides matching TRBD2. The clonotype comes from a person between 18 and 65 years old who received the Ad26.COV2.S COVID-19 vaccine or a placebo. The CDR3, as DNA: TGTGCCACCAGTGATCCTGGGACTAGCGGGGGACCAGATACGCAGTATTTT. It translates to CATSDPGTSGGPDTQYF.